This entry describes one T cell receptor (beta chain). This entry comes from a study of T cell changes during pregnancy in multiple sclerosis. V shed 5 bases and J shed 2 bases, with 16 bases lying between them. CDR3 size: 15 residues. Germline V gene data show CDR1 as SEHNR and CDR2 as FQNEAQ (reference sequence). Generated by immunoSEQ multiplex PCR, the TCRdb table keeps only in-frame clones and is missing some. This repertoire shows approximately 74,000 clones, about 85% found once; its top ten account for roughly 3.3%. Source: peripheral blood, taken before pregnancy. The sequence derives from a female donor with multiple sclerosis, enrolled in a pregnancy study. This chain connects TRBV7-9 to TRBJ2-7; D gene uncertain. This CDR3 reads CASSDRHDLTYEQYF. The CDR3, as DNA: TGTGCCAGCAGCGACCGACATGATTTAACCTACGAGCAGTACTTC.